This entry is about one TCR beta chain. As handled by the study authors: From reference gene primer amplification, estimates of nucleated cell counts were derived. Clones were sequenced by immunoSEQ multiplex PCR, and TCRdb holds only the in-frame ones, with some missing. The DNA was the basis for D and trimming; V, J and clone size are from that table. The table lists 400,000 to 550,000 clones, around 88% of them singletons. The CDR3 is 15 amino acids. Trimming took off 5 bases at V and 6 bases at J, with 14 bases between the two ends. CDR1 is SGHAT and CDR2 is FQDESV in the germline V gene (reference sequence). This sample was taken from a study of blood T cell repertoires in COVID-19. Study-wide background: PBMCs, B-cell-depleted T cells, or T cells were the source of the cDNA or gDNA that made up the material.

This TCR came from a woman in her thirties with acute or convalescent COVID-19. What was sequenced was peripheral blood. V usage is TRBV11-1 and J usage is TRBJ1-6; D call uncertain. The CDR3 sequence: CASSPRSGFNSPLHF. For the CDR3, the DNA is TGTGCCAGCAGCCCACGATCAGGTTTTAATTCACCCCTCCACTTT.